This TCR beta chain was recorded in a study of cytomegalovirus exposure and HLA in healthy donors (TCRdb year 2017). Background on the whole study: An earlier analysis of approximately 640 of the donors reported approximately 290 Gb of sequence data and 100 million to 130 million unique TCR beta sequences from 150 million to 200 million T cells. Roughly 290 gigabases of sequencing data and about 92 million unique TCR sequences made up an early release that covered approximately 650 HLA-typed donors. Of the 300 to 400 genotyped donors, approximately 80% fell in the genetic ancestry cluster associated with self-reported Caucasian donors. The aim of the study was to test whether cataloging public T cell receptors could identify signatures of past pathogen exposure. The study used immunosequencing to profile the T cell repertoires of some 600 subjects and linked those repertoires to cytomegalovirus serostatus. Along with the approximately 670-subject first cohort, a separate validation cohort of over a hundred different subjects was used. To predict cytomegalovirus infection status, the study brought together high-throughput TCR immunosequencing, statistical association of individual TCRs with disease status, and machine learning. A later analysis re-examined previously published TCR beta repertoires from over 500 donors and added high-resolution HLA genotyping to investigate patterns of TCR occurrence. Rather than using new phenotypic data, the later analysis identified candidate immune exposures from TCR beta sequences and from how often those sequences occurred across donors. In an earlier analysis of 550 to 700 of the donors, high-throughput TCR beta sequencing was used to judge whether each TCR beta V gene segment behaved as functional or pseudogenic. Alongside the repertoire data, information on donor age, sex, ethnicity and CMV serostatus was compiled. Genome-wide SNP genotypes for about 65% of the 666 donors were used in a later genetic analysis, which treated that subset as a discovery cohort. All discovery cohort repertoires had been generated on a single sequencing platform. HLA typing included class I and class II loci at four-digit resolution. The number of donors typed differed by locus, with roughly 629-640 for A, B, C, DRB1 and DQB1, approximately 500 for DQA1, 606 for DPA1, and over 400 for DPB1. Because of strong linkage in the cohort, roughly 5 DR-DQ haplotypes were treated as single units for association and clustering. Among about 360 genotyped donors of the cohort, an average of around 240,000 unique TCR beta nucleotide sequences were sequenced per donor, roughly 20% of them non-productive. The research as a whole found: Specific HLA alleles were associated with over 15,000 TCR beta sequences at a false discovery rate of 0.05 in a later analysis. According to a later analysis, parvovirus B19, influenza, CMV and Epstein-Barr virus appeared linked to several top co-occurrence clusters. Linkage disequilibrium might explain the correlated functional status among segregating V segments, but an unknown experimental factor could not be ruled out. Fewer than 20 rarely observed V segments, including chromosome 9 orphons, were excluded from the earlier analysis of approximately 600 of the donors because counts were too low. Because HLA typing was missing for some donors at each locus, association tests included only the typed subset. The presence/absence analyses assumed that sequencing depth was roughly uniform across donors, and that assumption may not be true. An earlier analysis of around 540 of the donors showed that most TCR beta V segments appeared in productive rearrangements either about 90% or about 30% of the time, which broadly matched IMGT annotations. According to a later analysis, most CMV-associated TCR beta chains appeared to be HLA-restricted, and the HLA associations seemed to be driven largely by CMV exposure. A further reported finding was that TCR beta sequences accurately predicted the HLA-A and HLA-B alleles for most subjects in the first cohort. A later analysis found that TCR association rates varied across HLA loci, with DRB1 alleles showing the most associated TCRs and HLA-C alleles the fewest. The study listed 164 TCR beta chains as associated with cytomegalovirus. When HLA alleles, especially DR and DQ, strongly co-occurred, attributing TCR associations to individual alleles was difficult. A cluster of highly shared sequence variants was judged likely to represent a technical artifact of the sequencing pipeline. In a later analysis, HLA-associated TCR beta chains showed more clonal expansion and lower generation probabilities than non-associated chains that were equally common. In a later genetic analysis, fewer N-insertions in productive TCRs were reported among donors in an Asian-associated ancestry cluster than the approximately 670-donor mean. V-gene and J-gene trimming of TCR beta chains was associated with a missense DCLRE1C variant in a later genetic analysis, and the association was replicated in an independent cohort. In both the original and validation cohorts, the classifier was reported to diagnose cytomegalovirus status with high specificity and sensitivity. It was suggested by the authors that the approach could potentially be generalized to other disease states and immunological phenotypes. Immune exposure information for the cohort was limited to CMV serostatus. The cohort was sequenced for TCR beta chains only, and without alpha or paired-chain data the features that could be detected were limited. Because the 87-base-pair reads could not distinguish some IMGT-functional V segments, including TRBV6-2 and TRBV6-3, those segments were excluded. Three of the identified cytomegalovirus-associated TCR beta chains were confirmed in vitro to be specific for cytomegalovirus antigens. Most TCR sequences were observed very rarely across donors, whereas some public TCRs were present in many individuals.

Library generation was performed with the immunoSEQ multiplex PCR assay. For the multiplex PCR, a mixture combining 60 forward primers for TCR Vbeta segments and 13 reverse primers for TCR Jbeta segments was used. The CDR3 region of rearranged TCR beta genes was amplified from genomic DNA with a multiplex PCR assay. On the Illumina HiSeq System, the amplified TCR beta libraries were sequenced as 87-base-pair reads. For the original study's pipeline: A later analysis tallied 75 million to 95 million unique TCR beta chains across the approximately 670 repertoires, and around 9.9 million of those chains were shared by two or more donors. Raw reads were error-corrected and collapsed into unique sequences by a nearest-neighbor algorithm in which closely related sequences were merged to remove PCR and sequencing errors. V, D and J gene segments were assigned by aligning CDR3 sequences to IMGT reference sequences. For a sequence to be retained, a match of at least six nucleotides was required to both a V gene segment and a J gene segment. A rearrangement counted as productive if the CDR3 had no stop codons and remained in frame with V and J, and every other rearrangement counted as non-productive. CDR3 was defined according to IMGT convention as the region running from the second conserved V-encoded cysteine to the conserved J-encoded phenylalanine. The earlier analysis of roughly 590 of the donors excluded any sequence lacking an unambiguous match to a single V gene segment. An earlier analysis of fewer than 650 of the donors classified V segments as functional when productive rearrangements were above 56.7% and as segregating when the standard deviation between donors was above 5%. A statistical classification framework was developed to diagnose cytomegalovirus status using the catalog of TCR beta chain sequences. V and J gene assignment, in a later analysis, came from comparing TCR nucleotide sequences with IMGT/GENE-DB human TR gene sequences. The TCRdist pipeline was used in a later analysis to assign CDR3 sequences and most-parsimonious VDJ recombination scenarios. In a later analysis, every TCR beta chain was defined by the combination of its CDR3 amino acid sequence and its V-gene family, and reads without a unique V-gene family were dropped. A later analysis removed nearly 600 highly shared, low-generation-probability nucleotide sequences to deal with suspected cross-contamination and a sequencing artifact. In a later analysis, a clonal expansion index for each public chain was calculated from normalized within-repertoire ranks of inferred template counts. A later analysis computed generation probabilities with a VDJ recombination model fitted to out-of-frame rearrangements, and checked the results against IGoR. Hypergeometric tests were used in a later analysis to score TCR-TCR, TCR-HLA and TCR-CMV co-occurrence, with a repertoire-size bias correction applied to the TCR pairs. A later analysis estimated false discovery rates by permuting HLA or CMV assignments 20 times. A later analysis grouped co-occurring TCRs with DBSCAN, adding TCRdist sequence similarity when clustering within HLA-allele-positive subsets. Co-occurrence clustering excluded repertoires with fewer than 30,000 or more than 120,000 public chains, plus five with anomalous nucleotide sharing. In TCRdb, the immuneACCESS table is reduced to in-frame sequences with V and J assigned. These tables do not hold every clone; where another copy was compared, an unresolved V gene accounts for under half, and the others remain unexplained. V, J and clone size reflect that table, while D and trimming were determined from the DNA. This sample is represented by 130,000 or so clones; around 90% of them were singletons. The top ten clones comprise about 0.51% of the sample.

From the germline V gene, CDR1 is MGHRA and CDR2 is YSYEKL. The CDR3 holds 15 amino acids from the cysteine to the phenylalanine. The read is trimmed to its CDR3 DNA, 45 bases read in frame from base 1. Trimming accounts for 4 bases at V and 2 bases at J, while the number of junction bases matched to no gene is 5. The cohort comprised 670 or so healthy bone marrow donors. Cohort members were all nominally healthy when sampled, although unrecorded immune exposures were likely present. The donor was CMV seronegative and belonged to the group of 352 seronegative cohort members. A peripheral blood sample was collected from each donor, and TCR beta sequencing was performed on peripheral blood mononuclear cells. The Qiagen DNeasy Blood Extraction Kit was used to extract genomic DNA from the blood cell samples. As for this clone: The clone's antigen remains unknown. Within one base of it there is no much larger clone, and no base qualities were kept.

Here the chain combines TRBV4-1 and TRBJ2-4; 7 bases in the junction line up with TRBD2. Specimen: PBMCs. This sequence originates from a woman aged 40 to 50 in good health and CMV-seronegative. The nucleotides are TGCGCCAGCAGCCGAGACGGGGGGACCAAAAACATTCAGTACTTC. Its protein is CASSRDGGTKNIQYF.